These T cell receptor beta chains were read from a single sample in a study of T cells after yellow fever vaccination. TCRdb independently ran MiXCR on the 5' RACE reads; one entry per CDR3 protein. The profile shows under 300,000 distinct CDR3 sequences, 6.9% of them singletons. The sequencing here drew on CD4+ T cells sorted from PBMCs, taken 15 days after the yellow fever booster vaccination. The receptors were gathered from a man aged 30 to 45 who received the YFV17D yellow fever vaccine. Each CDR3 is given with its conserved first and last residue. Each record gives: D gene, V gene, J gene, clone size, CDR3 protein, CDR3 DNA. The D gene is left open where the match is weak. Only part of the rows carry a size: once, few, many, or a class if the clone is expanded.

>NA|TRBV7-3|TRBJ2-5|few
CASSSNRDPETQYF
TGTGCCAGCAGCAGCAACAGGGATCCGGAGACCCAGTACTTC
>NA|TRBV7-3|TRBJ2-1|few
CASSLPGAPPNEQFF
TGTGCCAGCAGCTTACCAGGGGCTCCACCCAATGAGCAGTTCTTC
>NA|TRBV29-1|TRBJ2-1|many
CSSGYRTSVDEQFF
TGCAGCTCGGGCTATCGCACCAGTGTGGATGAGCAGTTCTTC
>TRBD1|TRBV12-3/TRBV12-4|TRBJ1-6|NA
CASRRDSNSPLHF
TGTGCCAGCCGGAGGGACAGTAATTCACCCCTCCACTTT
>NA|TRBV7-6|TRBJ1-5|few
CASSLRGRGEGNQPQHF
TGTGCCAGCAGCCTGAGGGGAAGGGGGGAGGGCAATCAGCCCCAGCATTTT
>TRBD2|TRBV12-3/TRBV12-4|TRBJ2-7|few
CASRSGGRSYEQYF
TGTGCCAGCAGGTCGGGAGGGCGGTCGTACGAGCAGTACTTC
>NA|TRBV4-2|TRBJ1-4|NA
CASSQDRRELFF
TGTGCCAGCAGCCAAGATCGCCGAGAACTGTTTTTT
>NA|TRBV12-3/TRBV12-4|TRBJ1-5|NA
CASSWAFEGGSQPQHF
TGTGCCAGCAGTTGGGCTTTCGAGGGTGGGAGTCAGCCCCAGCATTTT
>NA|TRBV6-1|TRBJ2-5|few
CATRALGGQETQYF
TGTGCCACCAGGGCCCTAGGAGGCCAAGAGACCCAGTACTTC
>NA|TRBV4-3|TRBJ2-2|NA
CASSQDPGVNAGELFF
TGCGCCAGCAGCCAAGACCCCGGAGTCAACGCCGGGGAGCTGTTTTTT
>NA|TRBV18|TRBJ1-1|few
CASSLSLTDTEAFF
TGTGCCAGCTCACTGTCCCTGACGGACACTGAAGCTTTCTTT
>TRBD2|TRBV6-1|TRBJ2-3|many
CASRSGTPTDTQYF
TGTGCCAGCAGGAGCGGGACTCCCACAGATACGCAGTATTTT
>TRBD1|TRBV5-1|TRBJ2-2|NA
CARSLQGVNTGELFF
TGCGCCAGAAGCTTACAGGGGGTCAACACCGGGGAGCTGTTTTTT
>NA|TRBV6-2/TRBV6-3|TRBJ2-7|many
CASSYSQGQGEQYF
TGTGCCAGCAGTTACTCACAGGGCCAGGGTGAGCAGTACTTC
>TRBD2|TRBV6-5|TRBJ2-2|many
CASSLESGGGNTGELFF
TGTGCCAGCAGTCTCGAGTCTGGCGGGGGTAACACCGGGGAGCTGTTTTTT
>TRBD2|TRBV12-3/TRBV12-4|TRBJ2-5|few
CASSSTSGRAGAQYF
TGTGCCAGCAGCAGTACTAGCGGCCGCGCGGGGGCCCAGTACTTC
>NA|TRBV16|TRBJ2-1|NA
CASSQMSGEYNEQFF
TGTGCCAGCAGCCAAATGTCGGGGGAGTACAATGAGCAGTTCTTC
>TRBD1|TRBV6-4|TRBJ2-1|many
CASSTDRDNEQFF
TGTGCCAGCAGCACGGACAGGGACAATGAGCAGTTCTTC
>TRBD1|TRBV28|TRBJ1-5|many
CASSWGQGSNQPQHF
TGTGCCAGCAGCTGGGGACAGGGCAGCAATCAGCCCCAGCATTTT
>NA|TRBV7-9|TRBJ2-7|NA
CASSLDLKGGEQYF
TGTGCCAGCAGCTTAGATCTAAAAGGGGGCGAGCAGTACTTC
>TRBD2|TRBV7-2|TRBJ2-7|few
CASSLLGLADYEQYF
TGTGCCAGCAGCTTACTGGGACTAGCGGACTACGAGCAGTACTTC
>NA|TRBV20-1|TRBJ1-1|few
CSAATDTNTEAFF
TGCAGTGCCGCGACAGATACGAACACTGAAGCTTTCTTT
>NA|TRBV4-3|TRBJ2-4|NA
CASSQDWLGAKNIQYF
TGCGCCAGCAGCCAAGATTGGTTGGGGGCCAAAAACATTCAGTACTTC
>TRBD2|TRBV4-1|TRBJ2-1|few
CASSQALAGLAGAWRNEQFF
TGCGCCAGCAGCCAAGCCCTGGCTGGACTAGCGGGGGCGTGGAGGAATGAGCAGTTCTTC
>NA|TRBV7-2|TRBJ2-5|few
CASSETNDGTQYF
TGTGCCAGCAGCGAAACTAACGATGGGACCCAGTACTTC
>NA|TRBV5-1|TRBJ2-5|many
CASSLGGNPRQETQYF
TGCGCCAGCAGCTTGGGGGGTAACCCCAGACAAGAGACCCAGTACTTC
>NA|TRBV5-5|TRBJ2-7|many
CASSLLGTYEQYF
TGTGCCAGCAGCTTGCTTGGAACCTACGAGCAGTACTTC